A selection of T cell receptor beta chains follows, all from one sample in a study of T cells in Graves' hyperthyroidism and ophthalmopathy. One entry per CDR3 protein results from TCRdb running MiXCR on the multiplex PCR reads. The data contain approximately 320,000 distinct CDR3 sequences, around 16% of them seen just once; the ten biggest clones take up 33%. Sequencing was carried out using blood. These receptors were taken from a man aged 25-40 years with Graves' hyperthyroidism. Each CDR3 is given with its conserved first and last residue. The D gene is left open where the match is weak. The size entry is marked missing in some rows and otherwise reads once, few, many or a size class.

>TRBV20-1|once|TRBJ2-7|.
TGCAGTGCTTCCGGGCTTCGACGGGGCGAGCAGTACTTC
CSASGLRRGEQYF
>TRBV6-2/TRBV6-3|many|TRBJ1-5|.
TGTGCCAGCCAAACAGGCAATCAGCCCCAGCATTTT
CASQTGNQPQHF
>TRBV27|many|TRBJ2-7|TRBD2
TGTGCCAGCAGACCTAGACTAGCGGGTGCCTCCTACGAGCAGTACTTC
CASRPRLAGASYEQYF
>TRBV9|many|TRBJ2-1|.
TGTGCCAGCAGCGTAGTGTACAATGAGCAGTTCTTC
CASSVVYNEQFF
>TRBV28|few|TRBJ2-2|.
TGTGCCAGCAGTCGGCCCCCGGGTTGGGGGACCGGGGAGCTGTTTTTT
CASSRPPGWGTGELFF
>TRBV28|many|TRBJ2-7|.
TGTGCCAGCCATACGAGGAACGAGCAGTACTTC
CASHTRNEQYF
>TRBV28|many|TRBJ2-7|.
TGTGCCAGCAGTTCTCTGGGGGGCCCGAGCTCCTACGAGCAGTACTTC
CASSSLGGPSSYEQYF
>TRBV24-1|.|TRBJ2-5|.
TGTGCCACCAGTGATTCAGGGAGGGGGGAGACCCAGTACTTC
CATSDSGRGETQYF
>TRBV29-1|.|TRBJ2-7|.
TGCAGCGGGGGTTGGGACGACGAGCAGTACTTC
CSGGWDDEQYF
>TRBV4-1|few|TRBJ2-7|.
TGCGCCAGCAGCCAAGAAGGAACTAGCCGTTACTACGAGCAGTACTTC
CASSQEGTSRYYEQYF
>TRBV20-1|.|TRBJ1-5|TRBD1
TGCAGTGCTGGGGTCCCAGGGGGGGGCAATCAGCCCCAGCATTTT
CSAGVPGGGNQPQHF